This passage covers 3 T cell receptor beta chains from one sample sequenced in a study of blood T cell repertoires in COVID-19. Only in-frame clones appear in the TCRdb table, and some are missing; sequencing was by immunoSEQ multiplex PCR. The sample lists 200,000 to 300,000 clones, approximately 80% occurring once. The sample comprised peripheral blood. Receptors originate from a man aged 35-49 years with acute or convalescent COVID-19.

This rearrangement joins TRBV19 to TRBJ2-5; TRBD2 agrees at 9 bases. Germline lookup yields CDR1 LNHDA and CDR2 SQIVND (reference sequence). The CDR3 loop spans 16 amino acids. V shed 1 base, J shed 4 bases, and the junction held 7 bases outside the gene matches. The CDR3, as DNA: TGTGCCAGTAGTATAGGCCTAGCGGGACTCAGAGAGACCCAGTACTTC. Translating gives CASSIGLAGLRETQYF.

Points on this clone: At one end, the junction sequence differs from germline, possibly due to a read error. V is TRBV7-9 and J is TRBJ1-2; D might be TRBD1 (5 bases). The CDR3 is made up of 13 amino acids. Germline lookup yields CDR1 SEHNR and CDR2 FQNEAQ (reference sequence). CDR3 in amino acids: CASSLASGNGYTF. In DNA, the CDR3 is TGTGCCAGCAGCCTAGCCTCAGGGAATGGCTACACCTTC.

The V gene is TRBV27, the J gene TRBJ2-1; D remains ambiguous. Per the germline V gene, CDR1 is MNHEY and CDR2 is SMNVEV (reference sequence). The V and J ends lost 4 bases and 0 bases respectively, with 10 bases between them. The CDR3 length is 15 residues. Here the CDR3 reads CASSSPPSSYNEQFF. CDR3 DNA: TGTGCCAGCAGTTCGCCCCCGAGCTCCTACAATGAGCAGTTCTTC.